The T cell receptor beta chain under discussion was sequenced for a study of T cells in localized non-small cell lung cancer. To note about this clone: The antigen is unknown.

The CDR3 spans 14 residues. Germline lookup yields CDR1 SGHRS and CDR2 YFSETQ. V dropped 4 bases and J dropped 4 bases, with 14 bases sitting between them. General study results and limits: Median detection of top 100 tumor clones in adjacent lung was under 75 clones. Tumor samples were not multi-region, leaving intratumor heterogeneity unexcluded. Longer overall survival associated with higher blood T cell density; shorter survival with higher adjacent-lung clonality.

Assay: immunoSEQ multiplex PCR; the TCRdb copy retains only in-frame clones and omits some. The sample includes about 59,000 clones, around nine tenths seen only once; the top ten take about 20%. This chain links TRBV5-1 with TRBJ2-5, with D tentatively TRBD2 (6 bases). The material was peripheral blood, obtained before any cancer treatment. This receptor was taken from a man between 40 and 70 years old with stage I squamous cell lung carcinoma. The DNA of the CDR3 is TGCGCCAGCAGCCCCGGGACTCTAGGAGAGACCCAGTACTTC. The encoded protein is CASSPGTLGETQYF.